The 5 T cell receptor beta chains reported below all come from one sample, sequenced in a study of T-cell reconstitution after alpha-beta-depleted transplantation in children. Unique molecular identifiers were incorporated into the prepared TCRbeta library. TCRdb re-analysed the PCR reads in MiXCR, keeping a single row per CDR3 protein. The table lists a few hundred thousand distinct CDR3 sequences, about a quarter of them singletons. This specimen was PBMCs, taken before TCRalphabeta/CD19-depleted stem cell transplant. The receptor source for this set is a boy younger than two with Wiskott-Aldrich syndrome, due to receive a stem cell transplant.

This clonotype was observed a few times. This sequence joins TRBV4-1 and TRBJ2-7; 10 nucleotides match TRBD1. CDR1 is MGHRA and CDR2 is YSYEKL in the germline V gene. The CDR3 has 16 residues. After removal of 0 bases from V and 3 bases from J, the junction contained 5 bases not matched to a gene. This CDR3 is CASSQDGDRGNYEQYF. The CDR3 DNA reads TGCGCCAGCAGCCAAGATGGGGACAGGGGCAACTACGAGCAGTACTTC.

Here the CDR3 reads CASSPLAGEAKNIQYF. The CDR3 coding sequence is TGTGCCAGCAGCCCCCTAGCGGGGGAAGCCAAAAACATTCAGTACTTC. The chain carries TRBV2 and TRBJ2-4; 10 bases align to TRBD2. The CDR3 sequence is 16 residues long. Germline CDR1 SNHLY, CDR2 FYNNEI. Germline trimming cut 6 bases from V and 0 bases from J; bases unmatched to any gene: 5.

V is TRBV20-1 and J is TRBJ1-1; D is possibly TRBD1 (5 bases). V gave up 0 bases and J gave up 5 bases, with 19 bases separating them. Germline values: CDR1 DFQATT, CDR2 SNEGSKA (reference sequence). This CDR3 comprises 16 residues. CDR3 amino acids: CSARDVRGPLGTEAFF. CDR3 DNA sequence: TGCAGTGCTAGAGATGTAAGGGGACCCTTGGGGACTGAAGCTTTCTTT.

The chain links TRBV12-3 or TRBV12-4 to TRBJ2-3, with 10 nucleotides matching TRBD2. The trim removed 3 bases at V and 0 bases at J, leaving 3 bases unmatched. The CDR3 is made up of 16 amino acids. The CDR3 DNA sequence: TGTGCCAGCAGTTTGAGCGGGAGGGTTAGCACAGATACGCAGTATTTT. It translates to CASSLSGRVSTDTQYF.

The CDR3 DNA sequence: TGTGCCAGCAGCTCCACCAGCCTCTATGAGCAGTACTTC. It specifies CASSSTSLYEQYF. J is TRBJ2-7 and V is TRBV5-5; D unclear. There are 13 residues in the CDR3. The germline CDR1 and CDR2 sequences are SGHKS and YYEKEE (reference sequence). V was trimmed by 3 bases and J by 7 bases, leaving 14 bases between them.